This TCR beta chain was identified during a study of graft-versus-host responses after intestinal transplantation. About the research overall: As for transplant type, recipients had multivisceral, liver-intestinal, or isolated intestinal grafts. After anti-thymocyte globulin induction, recipients took tacrolimus and steroids for around 3 years. Broader study findings: Elevated graft-versus-host to host-versus-graft clonal ratios in allografts were recorded for patients with graft-donor T cell macrochimerism. Detected in recipient marrow were GvH clones, some of which were first observed in ileum or blood.

Clones were sequenced by immunoSEQ multiplex PCR, and TCRdb holds only the in-frame ones, with some missing. Of tens of thousands of clones in the sample, 75% to 90% were seen once. Regarding this clone: Its target is unknown.

The sequencing used unstimulated CD8+ T cells sorted from spleen or lymph node cells, collected before intestinal transplant. The receptor was derived from a human donor who received an intestinal transplant.

The CDR3 nucleotides are TGTGCCAGCAGTGAAGGGTCGAACACTGAAGCTTTCTTT. Residues: CASSEGSNTEAFF. This chain connects TRBV6-1 to TRBJ1-1; D not certain. CDR1 and CDR2 from the germline V gene are MNHNS and SASEGT. The CDR3 runs 13 residues. Trimming removed 1 base at V and 1 base at J, with 4 bases between.